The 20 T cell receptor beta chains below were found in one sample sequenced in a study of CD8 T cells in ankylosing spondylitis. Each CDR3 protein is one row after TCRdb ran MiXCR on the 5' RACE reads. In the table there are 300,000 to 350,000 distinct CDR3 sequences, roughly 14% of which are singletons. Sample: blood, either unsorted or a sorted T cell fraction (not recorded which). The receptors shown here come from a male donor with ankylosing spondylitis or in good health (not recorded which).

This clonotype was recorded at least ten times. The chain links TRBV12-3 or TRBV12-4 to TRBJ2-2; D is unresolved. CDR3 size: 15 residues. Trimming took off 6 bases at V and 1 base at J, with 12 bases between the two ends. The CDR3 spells CASSPDGWNTGELFF. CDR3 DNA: TGTGCCAGCAGCCCAGATGGATGGAACACCGGGGAGCTGTTTTTT.

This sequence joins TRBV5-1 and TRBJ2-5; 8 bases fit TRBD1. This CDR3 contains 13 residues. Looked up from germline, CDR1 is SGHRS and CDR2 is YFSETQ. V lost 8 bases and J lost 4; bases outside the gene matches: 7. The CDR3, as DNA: TGCGCCAGTCAGCGTGACAGGGGAGAGACCCAGTACTTC. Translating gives CASQRDRGETQYF.

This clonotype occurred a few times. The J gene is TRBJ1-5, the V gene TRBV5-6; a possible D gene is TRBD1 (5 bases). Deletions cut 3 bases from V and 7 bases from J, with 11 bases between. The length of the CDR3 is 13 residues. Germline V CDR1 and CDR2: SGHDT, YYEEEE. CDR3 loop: CASSSSGGQPQHF. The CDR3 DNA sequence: TGTGCCAGCAGCTCTTCCGGGGGACAGCCCCAGCATTTT.

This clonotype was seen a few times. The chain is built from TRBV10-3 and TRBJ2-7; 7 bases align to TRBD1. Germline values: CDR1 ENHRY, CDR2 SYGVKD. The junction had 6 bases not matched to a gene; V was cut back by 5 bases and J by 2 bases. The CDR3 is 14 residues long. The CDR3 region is CAISHTGTAYEQYF. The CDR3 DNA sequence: TGTGCCATCAGTCATACCGGGACAGCCTACGAGCAGTACTTC.

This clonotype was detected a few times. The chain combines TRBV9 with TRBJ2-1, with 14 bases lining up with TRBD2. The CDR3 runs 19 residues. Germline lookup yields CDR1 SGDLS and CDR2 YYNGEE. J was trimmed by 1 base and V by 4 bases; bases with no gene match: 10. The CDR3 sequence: CASSPRLAGGQTSYNEQFF. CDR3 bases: TGTGCCAGCAGCCCGCGACTAGCGGGGGGGCAGACATCCTACAATGAGCAGTTCTTC.

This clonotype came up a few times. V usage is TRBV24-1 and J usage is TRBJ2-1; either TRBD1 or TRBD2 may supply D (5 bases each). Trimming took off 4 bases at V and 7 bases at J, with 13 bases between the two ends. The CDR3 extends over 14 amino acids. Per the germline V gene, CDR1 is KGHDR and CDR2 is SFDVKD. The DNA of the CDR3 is TGTGCCACCAGTGACCCGGGACGGAGGAATGAGCAGTTCTTC. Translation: CATSDPGRRNEQFF.

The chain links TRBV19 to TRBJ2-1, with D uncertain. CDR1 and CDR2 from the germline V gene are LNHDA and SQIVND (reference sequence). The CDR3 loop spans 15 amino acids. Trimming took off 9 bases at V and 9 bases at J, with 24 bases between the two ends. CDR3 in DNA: TGTGCCAGCCAGACTCGGGTTTTTGGTTATGGTGAGCAGTTCTTC. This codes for CASQTRVFGYGEQFF.

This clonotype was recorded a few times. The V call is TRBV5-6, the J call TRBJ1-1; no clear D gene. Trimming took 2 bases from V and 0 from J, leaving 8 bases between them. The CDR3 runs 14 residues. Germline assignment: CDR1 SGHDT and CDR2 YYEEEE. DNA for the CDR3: TGTGCCAGCAGCTTCCGGTATCTGAACACTGAAGCTTTCTTT. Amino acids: CASSFRYLNTEAFF. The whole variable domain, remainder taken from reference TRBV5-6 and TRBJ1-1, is DAGVTQSPTHLIKTRGQQVTLRCSPKSGHDTVSWYQQALGQGPQFIFQYYEEEERQRGNFPDRFSGHQFPNYSSELNVNALLLGDSALYLCASSFRYLNTEAFFGQGTRLTVV.

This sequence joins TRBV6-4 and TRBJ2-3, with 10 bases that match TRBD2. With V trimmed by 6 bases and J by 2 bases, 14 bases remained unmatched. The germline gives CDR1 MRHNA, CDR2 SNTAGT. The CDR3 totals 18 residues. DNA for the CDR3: TGTGCCAGCAGCCTTTCTCTAGTAGCGGGAGGACTCACAGATACGCAGTATTTT. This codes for CASSLSLVAGGLTDTQYF.

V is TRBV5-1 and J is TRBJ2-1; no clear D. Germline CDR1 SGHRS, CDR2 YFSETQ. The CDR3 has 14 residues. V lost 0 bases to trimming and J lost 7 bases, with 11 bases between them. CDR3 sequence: CASSLAATVNEQFF. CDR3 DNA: TGCGCCAGCAGCTTGGCCGCGACCGTAAATGAGCAGTTCTTC.

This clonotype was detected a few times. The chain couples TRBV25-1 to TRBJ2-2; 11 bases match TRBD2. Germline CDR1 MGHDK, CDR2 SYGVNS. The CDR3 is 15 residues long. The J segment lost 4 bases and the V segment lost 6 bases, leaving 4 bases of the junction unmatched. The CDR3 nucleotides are TGTGCCAGCAGATTTAGCGGGGGGGCCACCGGGGAGCTGTTTTTT. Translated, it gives CASRFSGGATGELFF. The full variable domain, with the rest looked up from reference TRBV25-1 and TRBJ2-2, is EADIYQTPRYLVIGTGKKITLECSQTMGHDKMYWYQQDPGMELHLIHYSYGVNSTEKGDLSSESTVSRIRTEHFPLTLESARPSHTSQYLCASRFSGGATGELFFGEGSRLTVL.

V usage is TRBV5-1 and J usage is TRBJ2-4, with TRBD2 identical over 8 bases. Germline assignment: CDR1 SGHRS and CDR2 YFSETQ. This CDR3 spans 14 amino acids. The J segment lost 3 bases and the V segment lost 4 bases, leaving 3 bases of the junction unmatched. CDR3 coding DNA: TGCGCCAGCAGCGAGGCGGGAGGCAAAAACATTCAGTACTTC. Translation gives CASSEAGGKNIQYF.

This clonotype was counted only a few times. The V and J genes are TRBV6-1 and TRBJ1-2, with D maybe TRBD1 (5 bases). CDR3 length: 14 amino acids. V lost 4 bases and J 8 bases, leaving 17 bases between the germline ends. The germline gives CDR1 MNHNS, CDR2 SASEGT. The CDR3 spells CASSAGRQAGGYTF. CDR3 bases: TGTGCCAGCAGTGCAGGGCGTCAAGCGGGAGGCTACACCTTC.

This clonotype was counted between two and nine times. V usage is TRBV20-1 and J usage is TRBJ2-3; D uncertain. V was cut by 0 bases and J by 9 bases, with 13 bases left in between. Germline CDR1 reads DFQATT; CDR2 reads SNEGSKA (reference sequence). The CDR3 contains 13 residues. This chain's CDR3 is CSARDRVQRTQYF. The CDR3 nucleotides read TGCAGTGCTAGAGATCGGGTCCAGAGGACGCAGTATTTT.

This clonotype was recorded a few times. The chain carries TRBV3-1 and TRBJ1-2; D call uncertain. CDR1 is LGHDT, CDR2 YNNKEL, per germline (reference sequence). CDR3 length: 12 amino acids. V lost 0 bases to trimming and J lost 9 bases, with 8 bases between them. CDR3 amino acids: CASSQEWPSYTF. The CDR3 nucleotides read TGTGCCAGCAGCCAAGAATGGCCCAGCTACACCTTC.

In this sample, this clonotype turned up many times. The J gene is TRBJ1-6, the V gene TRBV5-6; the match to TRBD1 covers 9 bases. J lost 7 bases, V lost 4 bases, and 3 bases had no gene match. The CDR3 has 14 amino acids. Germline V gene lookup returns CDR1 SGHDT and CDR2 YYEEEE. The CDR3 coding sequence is TGTGCCAGCAGCCGTGGACAGGGGAATTCACCCCTCCACTTT. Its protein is CASSRGQGNSPLHF.

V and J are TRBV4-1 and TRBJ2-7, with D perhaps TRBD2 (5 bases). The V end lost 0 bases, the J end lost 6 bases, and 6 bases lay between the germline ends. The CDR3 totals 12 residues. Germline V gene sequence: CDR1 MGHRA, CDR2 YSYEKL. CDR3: CASSQDAGEQYF. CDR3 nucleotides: TGCGCCAGCAGCCAAGATGCGGGCGAGCAGTACTTC.

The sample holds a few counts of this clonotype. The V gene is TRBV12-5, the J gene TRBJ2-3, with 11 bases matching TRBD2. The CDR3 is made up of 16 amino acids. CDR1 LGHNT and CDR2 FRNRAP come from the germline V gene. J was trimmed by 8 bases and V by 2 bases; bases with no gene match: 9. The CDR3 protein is CASGLKTSGTQSTQYF. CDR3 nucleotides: TGTGCTAGTGGTTTGAAGACTAGCGGGACTCAGAGTACGCAGTATTTT.

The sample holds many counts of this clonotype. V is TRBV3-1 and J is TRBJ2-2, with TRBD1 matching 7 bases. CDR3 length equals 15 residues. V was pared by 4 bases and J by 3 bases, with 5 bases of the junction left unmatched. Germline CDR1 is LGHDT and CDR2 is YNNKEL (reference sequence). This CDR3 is CASSPWTGDTGELFF. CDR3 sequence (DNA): TGTGCCAGCAGCCCTTGGACAGGCGACACCGGGGAGCTGTTTTTT.

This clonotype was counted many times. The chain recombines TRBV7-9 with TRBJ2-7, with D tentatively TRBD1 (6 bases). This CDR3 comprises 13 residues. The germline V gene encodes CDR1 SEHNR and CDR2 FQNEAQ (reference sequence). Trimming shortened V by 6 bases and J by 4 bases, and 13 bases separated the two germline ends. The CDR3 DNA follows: TGTGCCAGCAGTAAAAAGCAGGGGTACGAGCAGTACTTC. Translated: CASSKKQGYEQYF. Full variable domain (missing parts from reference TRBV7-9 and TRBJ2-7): DTGVSQNPRHKITKRGQNVTFRCDPISEHNRLYWYRQTLGQGPEFLTYFQNEAQLEKSRLLSDRFSAERPKGSFSTLEIQRTEQGDSAMYLCASSKKQGYEQYFGPGTRLTVT.